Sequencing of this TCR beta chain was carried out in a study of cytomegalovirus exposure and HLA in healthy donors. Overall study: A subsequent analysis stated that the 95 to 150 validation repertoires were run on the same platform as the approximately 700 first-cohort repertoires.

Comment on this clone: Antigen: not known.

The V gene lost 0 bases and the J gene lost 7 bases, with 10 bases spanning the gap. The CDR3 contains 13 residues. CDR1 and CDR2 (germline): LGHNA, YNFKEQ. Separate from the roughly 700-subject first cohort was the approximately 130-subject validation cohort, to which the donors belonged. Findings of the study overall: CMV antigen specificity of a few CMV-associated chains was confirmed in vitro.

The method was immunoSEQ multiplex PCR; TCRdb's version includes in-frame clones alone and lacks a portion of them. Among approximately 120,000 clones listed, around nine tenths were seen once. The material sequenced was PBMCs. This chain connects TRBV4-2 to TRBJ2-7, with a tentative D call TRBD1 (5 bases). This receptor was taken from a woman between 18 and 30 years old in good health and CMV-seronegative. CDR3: CASSQDLGEEQYF. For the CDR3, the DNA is TGTGCCAGCAGCCAAGATTTAGGGGAAGAGCAGTACTTC.